This T cell receptor beta chain derives from a study of spatial heterogeneity in lung cancer. About the study: The follow-up PBMC samples were sequenced whenever they were available. The median time to follow-up was approximately 2 years after resection. There were consistently more beta-chain sequences detected than alpha-chain sequences. The study's findings and limits: Among blood samples, ubiquitous expanded tumor TCRs appeared more at resection than at follow-up.

This clonotype has a handful of counts. Its antigen is still unknown. Time point: blood at routine non-recurrence follow-up after resection. Unsorted samples of tumor, nontumor lung or frozen PBMC had their whole RNA sequenced. The CDR3 sequence is 14 residues long. Per germline, CDR1 KGHDR and CDR2 SFDVKD. With 3 bases removed from V and 4 bases from J, the gap between germline ends came to 8 bases. Unique molecular identifiers tagged every individual TCR cDNA molecule. TCRdb reprocessed the 5' RACE reads via MiXCR and lists one record per CDR3 protein. Of about 52,000 distinct CDR3 sequences listed, roughly 7% are singletons.

This chain links TRBV24-1 with TRBJ2-2; possibly TRBD2 for D (6 bases). This specimen was PBMCs, taken at follow-up. The sequence came from a female donor with early-stage non-small cell lung cancer. DNA of the CDR3: TGTGCCACCAGTGATGGAGGGATCACCGGGGAGCTGTTTTTT. Protein sequence: CATSDGGITGELFF.